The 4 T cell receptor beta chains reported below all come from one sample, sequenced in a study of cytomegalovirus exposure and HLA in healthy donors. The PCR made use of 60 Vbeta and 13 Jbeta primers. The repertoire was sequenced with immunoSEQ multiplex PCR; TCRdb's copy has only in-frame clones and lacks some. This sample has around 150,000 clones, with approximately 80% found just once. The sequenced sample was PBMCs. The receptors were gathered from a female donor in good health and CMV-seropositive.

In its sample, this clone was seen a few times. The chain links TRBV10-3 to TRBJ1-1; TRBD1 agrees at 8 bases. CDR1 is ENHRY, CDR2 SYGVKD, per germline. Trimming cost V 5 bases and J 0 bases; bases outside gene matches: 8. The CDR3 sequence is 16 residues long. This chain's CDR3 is CAISPGTGAMNTEAFF. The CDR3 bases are TGTGCCATCAGTCCCGGGACAGGCGCTATGAACACTGAAGCTTTCTTT.

The CDR3 DNA reads as TGTGCCTGGAGGGTACTCATCTCTGGAAACACCATATATTTT. Encoded protein: CAWRVLISGNTIYF. The rearrangement uses TRBV30 and TRBJ1-3; D remains unclear. The CDR3 is 14 residues long. Trimming shortened V by 3 bases and J by 0 bases, and 9 bases separated the two germline ends. CDR1 GTSNPN and CDR2 SVGIG come from the germline V gene (reference sequence).

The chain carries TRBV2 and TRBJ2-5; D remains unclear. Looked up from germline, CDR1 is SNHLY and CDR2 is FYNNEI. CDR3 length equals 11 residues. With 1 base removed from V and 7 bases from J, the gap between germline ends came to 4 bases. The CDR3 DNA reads TGTGCCAGCAGTGAAGGAGGGACCCAGTACTTC. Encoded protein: CASSEGGTQYF.

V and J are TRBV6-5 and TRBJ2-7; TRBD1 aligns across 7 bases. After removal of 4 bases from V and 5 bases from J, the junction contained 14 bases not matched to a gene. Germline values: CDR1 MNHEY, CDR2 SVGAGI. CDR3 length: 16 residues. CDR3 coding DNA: TGTGCCAGCAGTTCCTTCGGACAGGCCATCGGGGACGAGCAGTACTTC. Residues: CASSSFGQAIGDEQYF.